Sequencing of this TCR beta chain was carried out in a study of blood T cells in healthy people across ages. General study findings and limits: A roughly linear fall in TCR beta diversity per million T cells was seen with increasing age.

A J-beta primer mix and a sample-barcoded 5' primer were used in a second PCR of roughly 6 to 12 cycles. One entry per CDR3 protein results from TCRdb running MiXCR on the 5' RACE reads. Of about 670,000 distinct CDR3 sequences detected, around 50% appear once; the ten largest clones hold roughly 14%. V was pared by 4 bases and J by 6 bases, with 19 bases between. This CDR3 comprises 16 residues. CDR1 and CDR2 from the germline V gene are SGHDT and YYEEEE. About this clonotype: Its matching antigen is unknown.

Sequencing was carried out using blood. The chain is built from TRBV5-6 and TRBJ2-2, with D perhaps TRBD2 (5 bases). The origin of this receptor is a woman older than 75 in good health. The CDR3 DNA reads as TGTGCCAGCAGCCCCTCCGCTAGCTTTATCGCCGGGGAGCTGTTTTTT. This translates into CASSPSASFIAGELFF. The full variable domain, completed using reference TRBV5-6 and TRBJ2-2, is DAGVTQSPTHLIKTRGQQVTLRCSPKSGHDTVSWYQQALGQGPQFIFQYYEEEERQRGNFPDRFSGHQFPNYSSELNVNALLLGDSALYLCASSPSASFIAGELFFGEGSRLTVL.